The T cell receptor (beta chain) described here comes from a study of Graves' ophthalmopathy and Graves' hyperthyroidism. RNA transcripts yielded amplified TCR beta CDR3 regions. The library came from an HTBI-primed first-round RT-PCR and a second-round multiplex PCR. TCRdb analysed the multiplex PCR reads with MiXCR anew, one entry per CDR3 protein. This sample yields a few hundred thousand distinct CDR3 sequences, of which around a fifth are seen a single time; 43% belongs to the top ten. Clinical symptoms, serum thyroxine, TRAb, thyroid ultrasound and orbital computed tomography formed the basis of diagnosis. This clonotype was obtained from a woman in her 50s with Graves' ophthalmopathy. Source material: peripheral blood.

CDR3 protein: CASTVDGGRTEAFF. In DNA form, the CDR3 reads TGTGCCAGCACCGTAGACGGGGGACGCACTGAAGCTTTCTTT. V usage is TRBV6-2 or TRBV6-3 and J usage is TRBJ1-1, with D perhaps matching TRBD1 (5 bases). The germline V and J ends were trimmed by 7 bases and 4 bases, with 16 bases remaining between them. Germline V gene data show CDR1 as MNHEY and CDR2 as SVGEGT. There are 14 residues in the CDR3.